This TCR beta chain emerged from a study of response to subunit inactivated influenza vaccine. TCRdb fed the RT-PCR reads into MiXCR, producing one record per CDR3 protein. The data show about 570,000 distinct CDR3 sequences, approximately 10% seen once. The CDR3 loop spans 14 amino acids. The V end lost 6 bases, the J end lost 6 bases, and 18 bases lay between the germline ends. This sample also appeared in a second study, on T cells expressing NK-cell markers. As that report states: What made the TCR beta cDNA was 5'RACE template switching with UMIs. CD3+CD56+NKG2C+, CD3+CD56+NKG2C- and CD3+CD56-NKG2C+ T cells, once sorted, supplied the TCR beta repertoires. Among the eight sequenced donors, seven tested HCMV-seropositive and one tested seronegative. Restriction of sorting to alpha-beta TCR T cells was accomplished in several experiments using an anti-gamma-delta TCR antibody.

The rearrangement uses TRBV12-3 or TRBV12-4 and TRBJ2-7; D remains unclear. This TCR derives from a man aged 50-60 years who received an inactivated influenza vaccine. Sequenced material: PBMCs from blood, taken on the day of vaccination. The CDR3 bases are TGTGCCAGCAGAGGAGTCCCGTCCTCTCTCGAGCAGTACTTC. Translated: CASRGVPSSLEQYF.